This T cell receptor (beta chain) stems from a study of early T cells in non-severe SARS-CoV-2 infection. J lost 5 bases, V lost 4 bases, and 10 bases had no gene match. The CDR3 runs 16 residues. Germline V CDR1 and CDR2: SGHAT, FQNNGV. TCRdb re-called the 5' RACE reads with MiXCR, one entry per CDR3 protein. The data hold about 27,000 distinct CDR3 sequences, with roughly 4.1% observed a single time. Study outcomes and limitations: Matching with VDJdb favored anti-spike CD8 responses (missing private and CD4 specificities).

Note on this clonotype: As yet, its antigen is unknown.

This chain uses TRBV11-2 with TRBJ2-1; TRBD2 matches 8 bases. The TCR comes from an adult who was a healthcare worker with PCR-confirmed SARS-CoV-2 infection or an uninfected control (not recorded which). Input material: whole blood. The CDR3 DNA reads as TGTGCCAGCAGCTCATTAGCGGGATGGGCGAACAATGAGCAGTTCTTC. Amino acids: CASSSLAGWANNEQFF.